A single sample gave rise to the 29 T cell receptor beta chains below, sequenced in a study of cytotoxic CD8 clonotypes in ibrutinib-treated CLL listed by TCRdb under 2021. This sample's time point label indicates: about twelve months on ibrutinib. Libraries were made using the immunoSEQ multiplex PCR assay. Not all clones reach the TCRdb copy of this immuneACCESS table, which keeps in-frame sequences only. Checked studies attribute under half of the gap to unresolved V genes and leave the rest unexplained. Here the sample has approximately 50,000 clones; 65% to 75% occur a single time. The ten largest account for around 42% of the sample. The input for sequencing was PBMCs, taken after 12 months of ibrutinib treatment. These receptors came from a human donor with chronic lymphocytic leukemia.

The chain combines TRBV7-9 with TRBJ1-5, with a tentative D call TRBD1 (5 bases). There are 13 residues in the CDR3. The V end was cut by 5 bases, the J end by 9 bases, with 14 bases between. Germline lookup yields CDR1 SEHNR and CDR2 FQNEAQ (reference sequence). CDR3 region: CASSAEGSGPQHF. The CDR3 bases are TGTGCCAGCAGCGCGGAGGGGTCTGGGCCCCAGCATTTT.

The genes are TRBV5-6 and TRBJ2-3, with 8 positions matching TRBD1. Germline V gene data show CDR1 as SGHDT and CDR2 as YYEEEE. The CDR3 covers 13 residues. J lost 5 bases, V lost 3 bases, and 2 bases had no gene match. CDR3 protein: CASSSTGEDTQYF. CDR3 coding DNA: TGTGCCAGCAGCTCGACAGGGGAAGATACGCAGTATTTT.

The CDR3 nucleotides are TGTGCCAGCAGCTTGGCTCGACTAGCTTACAATGAGCAGTTCTTC. Translating gives CASSLARLAYNEQFF. The chain links TRBV5-6 to TRBJ2-1, with 7 bases lining up with TRBD2. Germline V CDR1 and CDR2: SGHDT, YYEEEE. V shed 0 bases, J shed 4 bases, and the junction held 4 bases outside the gene matches. The CDR3 is 15 residues long.

The chain is built from TRBV7-9 and TRBJ2-7; D remains ambiguous. The V end was cut by 0 bases, the J end by 5 bases, with 11 bases between. This CDR3 is built from 14 residues. In germline, CDR1 is SEHNR, CDR2 FQNEAQ (reference sequence). The CDR3, as DNA: TGTGCCAGCAGCTTAGCCTCGGTTCTCGACGAGCAGTACTTC. As protein: CASSLASVLDEQYF.

J is TRBJ2-7 and V is TRBV7-2; the D is unclear. The germline V and J ends were trimmed by 0 bases and 3 bases, with 6 bases remaining between them. The CDR3 extends over 13 amino acids. CDR1 and CDR2 from the germline V gene are SGHTA and FQGNSA. CDR3 sequence: CASSLAPRYEQYF. CDR3 sequence (DNA): TGTGCCAGCAGCTTAGCCCCTCGCTACGAGCAGTACTTC. The full variable domain, in which reference TRBV7-2 and TRBJ2-7 provide the parts outside the CDR3, is GAGVSQSPSNKVTEKGKDVELRCDPISGHTALYWYRQSLGQGLEFLIYFQGNSAPDKSGLPSDRFSAERTGGSVSTLTIQRTQQEDSAVYLCASSLAPRYEQYFGPGTRLTVT.

The chain couples TRBV7-8 to TRBJ1-4; 10 nucleotides align to TRBD1. The V and J ends lost 5 bases and 5 bases, in that order; junction bases with no gene match: 8. This CDR3 contains 16 residues. Germline V CDR1 and CDR2: SGHVS, FQNEAQ. The DNA for the CDR3 is TGTGCCAGCAGCCCCCGTGCGGGACAGGGGAATGAAAAACTGTTTTTT. This translates into CASSPRAGQGNEKLFF.

This clone was observed once. The rearrangement uses TRBV28 and TRBJ2-7, with D unclear. V dropped 4 bases and J dropped 2 bases, with 3 bases sitting between them. The germline CDR1 and CDR2 sequences are MDHEN and SYDVKM. The CDR3 totals 11 residues. CDR3 bases: TGTGCCAGCAGTTCCGCCTACGAGCAGTACTTC. Translation gives CASSSAYEQYF.

CDR3 region: CASSPPTGELFF. The CDR3 DNA reads TGCGCCAGCAGCCCACCCACCGGGGAGCTGTTTTTT. The chain has TRBV4-1 and TRBJ2-2, with D uncertain. Trimming pared 4 bases from V and 4 bases from J, leaving 4 bases between. Germline CDR1 and CDR2: MGHRA and YSYEKL. The CDR3 is 12 amino acids.

V usage is TRBV2 and J usage is TRBJ1-2, with D maybe TRBD1 (5 bases). CDR1 is SNHLY and CDR2 is FYNNEI in the germline V gene. Trimming removed 8 bases at V and 8 bases at J, with 27 bases between. The CDR3 consists of 16 residues. Written as DNA, the CDR3 is TGTGCCAGCTCACCCGACGGGACTAAAAGCGCGCAGGGCTACACCTTC. It codes for CASSPDGTKSAQGYTF.

The chain employs TRBV30 and TRBJ1-1; 7 bases align to TRBD1. V was clipped by 5 bases and J by 1 base; unmatched bases: 1. This CDR3 region has 12 residues. CDR1 is GTSNPN and CDR2 is SVGIG in the germline V gene (reference sequence). The CDR3 reads CAWDRANTEAFF. The DNA of the CDR3 is TGTGCCTGGGACAGGGCGAACACTGAAGCTTTCTTT.

The chain employs TRBV19 and TRBJ2-1; 11 bases match TRBD2. The V and J ends lost 6 bases and 5 bases, in that order; junction bases with no gene match: 12. Germline V CDR1 and CDR2: LNHDA, SQIVND (reference sequence). The CDR3 runs 17 residues. The CDR3 sequence is CASRTRGASGGHNEQFF. In DNA, the CDR3 is TGTGCCAGTAGAACTCGAGGGGCTAGCGGGGGGCACAATGAGCAGTTCTTC.

V usage is TRBV2 and J usage is TRBJ2-1; D uncertain. The V end lost 2 bases, the J end lost 7 bases, and 9 bases lay between the germline ends. This CDR3 is built from 13 residues. Germline values: CDR1 SNHLY, CDR2 FYNNEI. For the CDR3, the DNA is TGTGCCAGCAGTGAATTTCTAACGAATGAGCAGTTCTTC. Translated: CASSEFLTNEQFF.

The rearrangement links TRBV6-5 to TRBJ1-1; D not certain. V was shortened by 2 bases and J by 2 bases, with 9 bases between the two germline ends. Per germline, CDR1 MNHEY and CDR2 SVGAGI. The CDR3 sequence is 14 residues long. CDR3 in DNA: TGTGCCAGCAGTTACCTTGGTGATAACACTGAAGCTTTCTTT. Encoded protein: CASSYLGDNTEAFF.

The chain combines TRBV19 with TRBJ2-1, with D hard to call. This CDR3 has 15 residues. Germline CDR1 reads LNHDA; CDR2 reads SQIVND (reference sequence). V shed 6 bases and J shed 2 bases, with 14 bases lying between them. The CDR3 DNA reads as TGTGCCAGTAGCCTTTTGTCGAGGCCCTACAATGAGCAGTTCTTC. Translation gives CASSLLSRPYNEQFF.

This rearrangement joins TRBV7-2 to TRBJ2-3, with D perhaps matching TRBD1 or TRBD2 (5 bases each). The CDR3 sequence is 16 residues long. Germline-derived CDR1 and CDR2 are SGHTA and FQGNSA. Trimming shortened V by 2 bases and J by 0 bases, and 12 bases separated the two germline ends. The CDR3 sequence: CASSLFGTTSTDTQYF. Here the CDR3 DNA reads TGTGCCAGCAGCTTATTCGGGACCACCAGCACAGATACGCAGTATTTT.

This clone has just a few counts. The chain recombines TRBV30 with TRBJ2-7, with D possibly called TRBD1 or TRBD2 (5 bases each). This CDR3 contains 15 residues. V was trimmed by 0 bases and J by 0 bases, leaving 12 bases between them. CDR1 and CDR2 from the germline V gene are GTSNPN and SVGIG (reference sequence). The CDR3 sequence: CAWSVSGTLSYEQYF. CDR3 sequence (DNA): TGTGCCTGGAGTGTATCCGGGACCCTCTCCTACGAGCAGTACTTC. Based on the CDR3 plus reference TRBV30 and TRBJ2-7, the full variable domain is SQTIHQWPATLVQPVGSPLSLECTVEGTSNPNLYWYRQAAGRGLQLLFYSVGIGQISSEVPQNLSASRPQDRQFILSSKKLLLSDSGFYLCAWSVSGTLSYEQYFGPGTRLTVT.

This chain links TRBV7-9 with TRBJ2-1, with 10 bases that match TRBD2. The germline gives CDR1 SEHNR, CDR2 FQNEAQ (reference sequence). The CDR3 length is 17 residues. Trimming at V came to 0 bases and at J to 10 bases, leaving 12 bases not matched to a gene. The CDR3 DNA follows: TGTGCCAGCAGCTTAGCGGGGGGGCTAGCGGGAGAGCGAGAGCAGTTCTTC. Encoded protein: CASSLAGGLAGEREQFF.

The V gene is TRBV19, the J gene TRBJ2-7; D gene ambiguous. Germline CDR1 reads LNHDA; CDR2 reads SQIVND (reference sequence). There are 14 residues in the CDR3. The V and J ends lost 5 bases and 7 bases respectively, with 18 bases between them. The CDR3 coding sequence is TGTGCCAGTAGTCCGACGGGTGGTCCGGGTGAGCAGTACTTC. Translated, it gives CASSPTGGPGEQYF. Supplemented by reference TRBV19 and TRBJ2-7, the full variable domain reads DGGITQSPKYLFRKEGQNVTLSCEQNLNHDAMYWYRQDPGQGLRLIYYSQIVNDFQKGDIAEGYSVSREKKESFPLTVTSAQKNPTAFYLCASSPTGGPGEQYFGPGTRLTVT.

The chain combines TRBV15 with TRBJ1-1; 7 nucleotides align to TRBD1. CDR1 LNHNV and CDR2 YYDKDF come from the germline V gene (reference sequence). CDR3 length: 15 residues. Trimming took 4 bases from V and 2 from J; bases not matched to a gene: 7. For the CDR3, the DNA is TGTGCCACCAGCACAAGGACAGGCGAAAACACTGAAGCTTTCTTT. Its protein product is CATSTRTGENTEAFF.

The genes are TRBV7-9 and TRBJ1-3; unclear D gene. This CDR3 is 12 amino acids long. The V end was cut by 2 bases, the J end by 4 bases, with 3 bases between. Germline-derived CDR1 and CDR2 are SEHNR and FQNEAQ (reference sequence). The CDR3 nucleotides are TGTGCCAGCAGCTTAAGCGGAAACACCATATATTTT. It is translated as CASSLSGNTIYF. The full variable domain, rest sourced from reference TRBV7-9 and TRBJ1-3, is DTGVSQNPRHKITKRGQNVTFRCDPISEHNRLYWYRQTLGQGPEFLTYFQNEAQLEKSRLLSDRFSAERPKGSFSTLEIQRTEQGDSAMYLCASSLSGNTIYFGEGSWLTVV.

The chain employs TRBV6-5 and TRBJ2-7; D is possibly TRBD2 (6 bases). The CDR3 runs to 14 residues. Trimming removed 0 bases at V and 3 bases at J, with 9 bases between. The germline CDR1 and CDR2 sequences are MNHEY and SVGAGI. The CDR3 reads CASSYSGLNYEQYF. As DNA, the CDR3 is TGTGCCAGCAGTTACTCGGGACTCAACTACGAGCAGTACTTC.

This chain connects TRBV28 to TRBJ2-7, with D tentatively TRBD1 (6 bases). The V and J ends lost 7 bases and 3 bases respectively, with 10 bases between them. The CDR3 has 12 amino acids. Germline CDR1 and CDR2: MDHEN and SYDVKM. This CDR3 is CASTLQGYEQYF. In nucleotides, the CDR3 is TGTGCCAGCACGTTACAGGGCTACGAGCAGTACTTC.

The rearrangement uses TRBV18 and TRBJ1-2; 9 nucleotides agree with TRBD1. V lost 2 bases, J lost 4 bases, and 5 bases stayed unmatched. From germline, CDR1 is KGHSH and CDR2 LQKENI. The CDR3 runs to 15 residues. CDR3 sequence reads: CASSPSRDRAYGYTF. Written as DNA, the CDR3 is TGTGCCAGCTCACCAAGCCGGGACAGGGCCTATGGCTACACCTTC.

This chain links TRBV19 with TRBJ2-2, with 11 bases that match TRBD1. From germline, CDR1 is LNHDA and CDR2 SQIVND (reference sequence). With 8 bases clipped from V and 6 bases from J, the junction kept 5 bases outside the gene matches. The CDR3 extends over 14 amino acids. The CDR3 spells CASYGQGAAGELFF. The CDR3 DNA is TGTGCCAGTTACGGACAGGGGGCTGCCGGGGAGCTGTTTTTT. The variable domain in full, completed from reference TRBV19 and TRBJ2-2, reads DGGITQSPKYLFRKEGQNVTLSCEQNLNHDAMYWYRQDPGQGLRLIYYSQIVNDFQKGDIAEGYSVSREKKESFPLTVTSAQKNPTAFYLCASYGQGAAGELFFGEGSRLTVL.

CDR3 DNA sequence: TGTGCCAGCAGCGACAGGGGTAAGAACACTGAAGCTTTCTTT. Residues: CASSDRGKNTEAFF. The chain carries TRBV6-1 and TRBJ1-1; 8 bases are shared with TRBD1. The CDR3 has 14 residues. The germline V gene has CDR1 MNHNS and CDR2 SASEGT. The J segment lost 1 base and the V segment lost 6 bases, leaving 4 bases of the junction unmatched.

This clone is medium-sized. The chain has TRBV6-5 and TRBJ1-1, with 8 bases lining up with TRBD1. The J segment lost 6 bases and the V segment lost 5 bases, leaving 8 bases of the junction unmatched. CDR1 is MNHEY and CDR2 is SVGAGI in the germline V gene. CDR3 size: 14 residues. The DNA of the CDR3 is TGTGCCAGCAGTCGGCCGACAGGGGTTGCTGAAGCTTTCTTT. It translates to CASSRPTGVAEAFF.

The chain has TRBV4-2 and TRBJ2-7; D is undetermined. The CDR3 runs 15 residues. V was pared by 2 bases and J by 0 bases, with 11 bases between. Germline CDR1 is LGHNA and CDR2 is YNFKEQ. CDR3 residues: CASSQTPWSSYEQYF. CDR3 coding DNA: TGTGCCAGCAGCCAAACTCCGTGGAGCTCCTACGAGCAGTACTTC.

The chain carries TRBV18 and TRBJ2-3, with a tentative D call TRBD1 (5 bases). This CDR3 is 15 amino acids long. Germline V gene sequence: CDR1 KGHSH, CDR2 LQKENI. Trimming stripped 0 bases from V and 4 bases from J, with 11 bases between. The CDR3 sequence: CASSPPAGWADTQYF. The CDR3 nucleotides read TGTGCCAGCTCACCACCGGCAGGGTGGGCAGATACGCAGTATTTT. The full variable domain, with the rest looked up from reference TRBV18 and TRBJ2-3, is NAGVMQNPRHLVRRRGQEARLRCSPMKGHSHVYWYRQLPEEGLKFMVYLQKENIIDESGMPKERFSAEFPKEGPSILRIQQVVRGDSAAYFCASSPPAGWADTQYFGPGTRLTVL.

V and J are TRBV19 and TRBJ1-2, with D unclear. This CDR3 contains 13 residues. V lost 5 bases and J lost 3, with 10 bases in between. Germline V gene sequence: CDR1 LNHDA, CDR2 SQIVND (reference sequence). The CDR3 nucleotides are TGTGCCAGTAGTTACCGTCAAGACTATGGCTACACCTTC. Its translation is CASSYRQDYGYTF.